This TCR beta chain derives from a study of T cell responses to AZD1222 COVID-19 vaccine. The study's findings and limits: The sample set comprised mostly white British donors with more females, and clonal diversity was possibly underestimated. Spike as a whole was targeted by vaccine-associated CD4 TCRs, dominant at 160-218 and 743-854. Just a handful of AZD1222 recipients were seropositive at baseline.

Measured with immunoSEQ multiplex PCR; TCRdb has only the in-frame clones, and not every one. Of tens of thousands of clones detected, over 80% appear once; the ten largest clones hold about 4.9%. As to this clone: Its antigen is unidentified.

The origin of this receptor is an adult in good health. The specimen comprised peripheral blood, sampled on day 0 of MenACWY control vaccination.

In nucleotides, the CDR3 is TGCGCCAGCAGCCAAGAGCTACAGTCCCCTCCCTGGGAGCAGTACTTC. Amino acid sequence: CASSQELQSPPWEQYF. This sequence joins TRBV4-3 and TRBJ2-7; D gene ambiguous. From germline, CDR1 is LGHNA and CDR2 YSLEER. The CDR3 is 16 residues long. The germline V and J ends were trimmed by 0 bases and 7 bases, with 19 bases remaining between them.